The rows below give T cell receptor beta chains drawn from one sample of a study of T-cell memory formation after mild COVID-19. Each CDR3 protein gets one entry after TCRdb re-called the 5' RACE reads with MiXCR. The sample yields approximately 200,000 distinct CDR3 sequences, approximately 16% seen once. Sequencing was done on a sample of PBMCs or a T cell subset sorted from them (not recorded which). All receptors derive from an adult woman who had mild COVID-19 (a few samples of this study predate the infection). Cell type and time point are not known. CDR3s include the opening cysteine and the closing phenylalanine or tryptophan. A D gene is named only where the DNA matches it firmly. Rows give clone size only sometimes, using once, few, many, or a class for an expanded clone.

V	J	length	D	size	CDR3	DNA
TRBV6-2/TRBV6-3	TRBJ2-6	15	.	.	CASSSNLSGANVLTF	TGTGCCAGCAGTTCGAACCTCTCTGGGGCCAACGTCCTGACTTTC
TRBV27	TRBJ2-4	17	.	.	CASSLRLANGAKNIQYF	TGTGCCAGCAGTTTACGTCTTGCCAATGGGGCCAAAAACATTCAGTACTTC
TRBV19	TRBJ1-5	13	.	.	CASRGLGNQPQHF	TGTGCCAGTAGGGGTTTGGGCAATCAGCCCCAGCATTTT
TRBV20-1	TRBJ2-2	15	TRBD1	.	CSATRPGGASGELFF	TGCAGTGCCACTCGGCCAGGGGGCGCGAGCGGGGAGCTGTTTTTT
TRBV20-1	TRBJ1-1	15	TRBD1	.	CSALLRGRAVTEAFF	TGCAGTGCTCTACTCAGGGGGCGGGCGGTCACTGAAGCTTTCTTT
TRBV7-9	TRBJ2-7	12	.	.	CASSLAGPEQYF	TGTGCCAGCAGCTTAGCAGGGCCCGAGCAGTACTTC
TRBV7-2	TRBJ1-2	13	TRBD1	.	CASSVPGGYGYTF	TGTGCCAGCAGCGTACCAGGGGGATATGGCTACACCTTC
TRBV7-2	TRBJ2-1	16	TRBD2	few	CASSLTGLAGGIEQFF	TGTGCCAGCAGCCTGACGGGACTAGCGGGAGGGATTGAGCAGTTCTTC
TRBV27	TRBJ1-1	14	TRBD1	few	CASSRTTGWTEAFF	TGTGCCAGCAGTCGGACGACAGGGTGGACTGAAGCTTTCTTT
TRBV18	TRBJ2-1	14	TRBD1	few	CASSDRGSYNEQFF	TGTGCCAGCTCGGACAGGGGGTCCTACAATGAGCAGTTCTTC
TRBV5-1	TRBJ2-3	15	TRBD2	.	CASSSGAGGTDTQYF	TGCGCCAGCAGCTCGGGAGCGGGGGGCACAGATACGCAGTATTTT
TRBV12-3/TRBV12-4	TRBJ1-1	17	.	.	CASSLGSSARQGSEAFF	TGTGCCAGCAGTTTAGGCTCTTCAGCCAGGCAGGGCTCTGAAGCTTTCTTT
TRBV6-5	TRBJ2-3	16	.	few	CASSYSRLAKADTQYF	TGTGCCAGCAGTTACTCGAGATTAGCAAAGGCAGATACGCAGTATTTT
TRBV4-2	TRBJ2-1	15	TRBD1	.	CASSQDRGSYNEQFF	TGTGCCAGCAGCCAGGACAGGGGCTCCTACAATGAGCAGTTCTTC
TRBV20-1	TRBJ2-4	15	.	.	CSARSGGSAKNIQYF	TGCAGTGCTAGATCTGGGGGGTCGGCCAAAAACATTCAGTACTTC
TRBV4-2	TRBJ2-1	16	.	.	CASSQDLFRGSGEQFF	TGTGCCAGCAGCCAAGATTTGTTTCGAGGGAGTGGAGAGCAGTTCTTC
TRBV3-1	TRBJ2-2	11	.	.	CASSQAGWLFF	TGTGCCAGCAGCCAAGCGGGGTGGCTGTTTTTT
TRBV6-6	TRBJ1-2	14	.	few	CASSSGLEGRGYTF	TGTGCCAGCAGTTCTGGACTGGAAGGAAGGGGCTACACCTTC
TRBV29-1	TRBJ1-1	15	.	.	CSVGIGSLGSPSAFF	TGCAGCGTGGGGATTGGGTCTCTAGGGTCCCCATCGGCTTTCTTT
TRBV7-9	TRBJ1-2	15	TRBD1	.	CASSLPGQGPYGYTF	TGTGCCAGCAGCTTACCGGGACAGGGGCCCTATGGCTACACCTTC
TRBV7-9	TRBJ2-1	15	TRBD1	.	CASSLMGQGGNEQFF	TGTGCCAGCAGCTTGATGGGACAGGGAGGGAATGAGCAGTTCTTC
TRBV12-3/TRBV12-4	TRBJ1-2	13	.	few	CASSLVQGYGYTF	TGTGCCAGCAGTTTAGTCCAGGGCTATGGCTACACCTTC
TRBV7-8	TRBJ2-7	16	TRBD1	few	CASSYSGTGPHYEQYF	TGTGCCAGCAGCTATTCCGGGACAGGGCCCCACTACGAGCAGTACTTC
TRBV12-3/TRBV12-4	TRBJ1-2	12	.	.	CASNRVSYGYTF	TGTGCCAGTAACAGGGTTAGCTATGGCTACACCTTC
TRBV7-9	TRBJ1-1	13	.	many	CASSLDRNTEAFF	TGTGCCAGCAGCTTGGACAGGAACACTGAAGCTTTCTTT
TRBV3-1	TRBJ2-5	18	.	many	CASSQFPTQSAGRETQYF	TGTGCCAGCAGCCAGTTCCCAACCCAGTCGGCGGGGCGAGAGACCCAGTACTTC
TRBV7-9	TRBJ1-1	14	.	few	CASSLEVKNTEAFF	TGTGCCAGCAGCTTAGAGGTAAAGAACACTGAAGCTTTCTTT
TRBV29-1	TRBJ2-5	12	.	few	CSVGPQRETQYF	TGCAGCGTTGGTCCCCAGAGGGAGACCCAGTACTTC
TRBV11-3	TRBJ2-7	14	.	few	CASSLGGSAFLQYF	TGTGCCAGCAGCTTAGGTGGGAGTGCCTTTCTGCAGTACTTC
TRBV12-3/TRBV12-4	TRBJ1-1	15	TRBD1	.	CASSPPGGPGTEAFF	TGTGCCAGCAGCCCGCCAGGGGGCCCTGGCACTGAAGCTTTCTTT
TRBV24-1	TRBJ1-2	13	.	few	CATSDLGNYGYTF	TGTGCCACCAGTGATTTGGGAAACTATGGCTACACCTTC
TRBV2	TRBJ2-3	15	TRBD2	few	CASTRGAGPTDTQYF	TGTGCCAGCACGAGGGGAGCGGGACCCACAGATACGCAGTATTTT